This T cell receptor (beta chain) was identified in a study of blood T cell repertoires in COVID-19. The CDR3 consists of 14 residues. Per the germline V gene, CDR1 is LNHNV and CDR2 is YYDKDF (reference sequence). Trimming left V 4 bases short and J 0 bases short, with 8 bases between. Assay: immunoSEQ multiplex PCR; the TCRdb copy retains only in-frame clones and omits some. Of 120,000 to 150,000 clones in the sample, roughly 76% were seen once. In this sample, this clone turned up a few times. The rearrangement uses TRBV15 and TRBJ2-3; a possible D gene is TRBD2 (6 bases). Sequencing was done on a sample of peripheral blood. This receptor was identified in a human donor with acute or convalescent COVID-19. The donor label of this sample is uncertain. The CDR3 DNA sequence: TGTGCCACCAGCATGACTAGGAGCACAGATACGCAGTATTTT. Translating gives CATSMTRSTDTQYF.